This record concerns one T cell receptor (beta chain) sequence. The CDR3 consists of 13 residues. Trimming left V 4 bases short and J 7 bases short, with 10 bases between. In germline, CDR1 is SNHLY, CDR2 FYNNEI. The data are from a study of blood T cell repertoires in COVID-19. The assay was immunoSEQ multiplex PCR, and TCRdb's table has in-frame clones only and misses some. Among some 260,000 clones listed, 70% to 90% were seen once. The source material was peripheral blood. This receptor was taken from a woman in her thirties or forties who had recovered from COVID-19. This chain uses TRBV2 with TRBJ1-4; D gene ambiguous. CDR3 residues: CASSGGPREKLFF. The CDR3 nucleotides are TGTGCCAGCAGTGGCGGGCCCCGTGAAAAACTGTTTTTT.